The 12 T cell receptor beta chains given below trace back to one sample, sequenced in a study of cytomegalovirus exposure and HLA in healthy donors. This PCR relied on a set of 60 Vbeta primers and 13 Jbeta primers. This table comes from immunoSEQ multiplex PCR, and its TCRdb copy is limited to in-frame clones, with some not included. The table has some 190,000 clones, about 80% seen once. Sequenced input: PBMCs. These receptors came from a woman in her thirties or forties in good health and CMV-seronegative.

This chain joins TRBV11-3 and TRBJ2-1, with D possibly TRBD2 on 5 matching bases. This CDR3 comprises 15 residues. CDR1 and CDR2 (germline): SGHNT, YENEEA. Trimming removed 8 bases at V and 8 bases at J, with 22 bases between. CDR3 DNA: TGTGCCAGCTCCCCCGGGAATCTGGGAATGGATGAGCAGTTCTTC. Translating gives CASSPGNLGMDEQFF.

This clone appeared a single time. V gene TRBV7-2 combines with J gene TRBJ2-3; 10 bases match TRBD2. CDR1 and CDR2 from the germline V gene are SGHTA and FQGNSA. With 7 bases clipped from V and 2 bases from J, the junction kept 9 bases outside the gene matches. The CDR3 spans 16 residues. The CDR3 DNA is TGTGCCAGCAAGCTAGCGGGAGAAGGAGTCACAGATACGCAGTATTTT. The encoded protein is CASKLAGEGVTDTQYF.

The rearrangement links TRBV19 to TRBJ1-3; D unresolved. Per the germline V gene, CDR1 is LNHDA and CDR2 is SQIVND (reference sequence). The CDR3 is made up of 15 amino acids. Trimming shortened V by 6 bases and J by 0 bases, and 12 bases separated the two germline ends. This CDR3 reads CASRVGGASGNTIYF. Written as DNA, the CDR3 is TGTGCCAGTAGGGTAGGAGGCGCCTCTGGAAACACCATATATTTT.

CDR3 residues: CASSPGTGGSNQPQHF. The CDR3 coding sequence is TGTGCCAGCAGCCCGGGGACAGGCGGGTCCAATCAGCCCCAGCATTTT. V usage is TRBV7-9 and J usage is TRBJ1-5; 8 bases fit TRBD1. This CDR3 comprises 16 residues. CDR1 SEHNR and CDR2 FQNEAQ come from the germline V gene (reference sequence). V dropped 5 bases and J dropped 3; count of bases not matched to a gene: 9.

This chain links TRBV9 with TRBJ2-3; D perhaps matches TRBD2 (6 bases). Germline lookup yields CDR1 SGDLS and CDR2 YYNGEE. The CDR3 contains 18 residues. Trimming removed 0 bases at V and 4 bases at J, with 21 bases between. The CDR3 loop reads CASSVASLPGDGADTQYF. CDR3 DNA sequence: TGTGCCAGCAGCGTAGCCTCCCTGCCGGGAGATGGCGCAGATACGCAGTATTTT.

V gene TRBV7-2 combines with J gene TRBJ1-1, with D possibly being TRBD1 (5 bases). The CDR3 totals 15 residues. Trimming pared 2 bases from V and 2 bases from J, leaving 12 bases between. CDR1 is SGHTA and CDR2 is FQGNSA in the germline V gene. CDR3 DNA: TGTGCCAGCAGCTTAATGGGGGGATCAAACACTGAAGCTTTCTTT. Amino acids: CASSLMGGSNTEAFF.

The chain is built from TRBV7-2 and TRBJ2-1; no clear D. The length of the CDR3 is 16 residues. V gave up 0 bases and J gave up 0 bases, with 9 bases separating them. From germline, CDR1 is SGHTA and CDR2 FQGNSA. The CDR3 DNA follows: TGTGCCAGCAGCTTAGCGGTAATAGCCTCCTACAATGAGCAGTTCTTC. Its protein is CASSLAVIASYNEQFF.

The chain recombines TRBV11-2 with TRBJ1-1; D uncertain. Deletions cut 1 base from V and 8 bases from J, with 5 bases between. CDR3 length equals 11 residues. Germline V gene lookup returns CDR1 SGHAT and CDR2 FQNNGV. The CDR3 DNA sequence: TGTGCCAGCAGCTTAGGAGGGGAAGCTTTCTTT. Amino acids: CASSLGGEAFF.

This chain connects TRBV28 to TRBJ1-1; D is perhaps TRBD1 (5 bases). CDR3 length equals 13 residues. Germline V gives CDR1 MDHEN, CDR2 SYDVKM. V lost 6 bases to trimming and J lost 0 bases, with 8 bases between them. The CDR3 region has the DNA TGTGCCAGCAGAACGGACATGAACACTGAAGCTTTCTTT. Translated, it gives CASRTDMNTEAFF. Drawing the rest from reference TRBV28 and TRBJ1-1, the complete variable domain is DVKVTQSSRYLVKRTGEKVFLECVQDMDHENMFWYRQDPGLGLRLIYFSYDVKMKEKGDIPEGYSVSREKKERFSLILESASTNQTSMYLCASRTDMNTEAFFGQGTRLTVV.

This clone was seen only once. CDR3 in DNA: TGCGCCAGCAGCCAGGAGACTTCCAATCAGCCCCAGCATTTT. It specifies CASSQETSNQPQHF. The chain is built from TRBV4-3 and TRBJ1-5; D not certain. The germline gives CDR1 LGHNA, CDR2 YSLEER. Trimming stripped 3 bases from V and 3 bases from J, with 9 bases between. This CDR3 has 14 residues.

This rearrangement joins TRBV5-5 to TRBJ2-7; the match to TRBD1 covers 10 bases. Germline lookup yields CDR1 SGHKS and CDR2 YYEKEE (reference sequence). The CDR3 has 16 amino acids. After removal of 1 base from V and 4 bases from J, the junction contained 8 bases not matched to a gene. CDR3 in DNA: TGTGCCAGCAGCTTGTACACTGGGACAGGGGATTACGAGCAGTACTTC. Translating gives CASSLYTGTGDYEQYF.

This clone turned up a few times. The V gene is TRBV25-1, the J gene TRBJ2-2; 8 bases are shared with TRBD1. The CDR3 is 13 amino acids. With V trimmed by 8 bases and J by 7 bases, 6 bases remained unmatched. The germline gives CDR1 MGHDK, CDR2 SYGVNS. The CDR3 coding sequence is TGTGCCAGCGGAAAACAGGGGGTCGGGGAGCTGTTTTTT. This encodes CASGKQGVGELFF. Variable domain in full (rest from reference TRBV25-1 and TRBJ2-2): EADIYQTPRYLVIGTGKKITLECSQTMGHDKMYWYQQDPGMELHLIHYSYGVNSTEKGDLSSESTVSRIRTEHFPLTLESARPSHTSQYLCASGKQGVGELFFGEGSRLTVL.